What follows is one T cell receptor (beta chain) and its context. The CDR3 consists of 11 residues. V lost 4 bases and J lost 8, with 11 bases in between. The germline V gene encodes CDR1 DFQATT and CDR2 SNEGSKA (reference sequence). This sample was included in a study of blood T cell repertoires in COVID-19. Produced via immunoSEQ multiplex PCR; TCRdb's table is partial and in-frame only. The repertoire holds a few hundred thousand clones, with over 75% as singletons. The sample comprised peripheral blood. The chain couples TRBV20-1 to TRBJ1-1, with TRBD1 as a possible D gene (6 bases). The sequence derives from a human donor in a cohort sampled during active COVID-19. CDR3: CSAKNQGEAFF. The CDR3 DNA reads TGCAGTGCTAAAAACCAGGGGGAAGCTTTCTTT.